This T cell receptor beta chain was captured in a study of blood T cell repertoires in COVID-19. TCRdb's table, derived via immunoSEQ multiplex PCR, lists solely in-frame clones and lacks some. This repertoire shows 75,000 to 90,000 clones, 80% to 90% found once; its top ten account for 11%. This receptor was obtained from an elderly man with acute or convalescent COVID-19. The sequenced sample was peripheral blood.

The CDR3 is CASSYDREGYTF. CDR3 bases: TGTGCCAGCTCATACGACAGGGAAGGCTACACCTTC. The V gene is TRBV18, the J gene TRBJ1-2, with 7 bases lining up with TRBD1. The V and J ends lost 5 bases and 8 bases, in that order; junction bases with no gene match: 5. The V gene's germline CDR1 is KGHSH and CDR2 LQKENI. This CDR3 is 12 amino acids long.